This entry describes one T cell receptor (beta chain). Its antigen is as yet unknown. The data are from a study of T cells in localized non-small cell lung cancer. Study observations and caveats: Uninvolved neighboring lung showed the greatest T cell clonality, exceeding tumor. A denser population of T cells in blood accompanied longer overall survival. The study detected a median roughly 61 of the top 100 tumor clones in adjacent lung.

Assay used: immunoSEQ multiplex PCR; TCRdb lists only in-frame clones, some missing. In the table there are approximately 83,000 clones, approximately 90% of which are singletons. CDR1 and CDR2 (germline): MNHEY, SMNVEV (reference sequence). This CDR3 is built from 15 residues. V dropped 7 bases and J dropped 1 base, with 15 bases sitting between them. This TCR was recovered from a woman aged 35 to 75 with stage I squamous cell lung carcinoma. Source: peripheral blood, taken before any cancer treatment. The rearrangement links TRBV27 to TRBJ2-3; possible D gene TRBD2, 6 bases. In DNA, the CDR3 is TGTGCCAGCAATTTTAGCGGACCCGGCACAGATACGCAGTATTTT. This encodes CASNFSGPGTDTQYF.